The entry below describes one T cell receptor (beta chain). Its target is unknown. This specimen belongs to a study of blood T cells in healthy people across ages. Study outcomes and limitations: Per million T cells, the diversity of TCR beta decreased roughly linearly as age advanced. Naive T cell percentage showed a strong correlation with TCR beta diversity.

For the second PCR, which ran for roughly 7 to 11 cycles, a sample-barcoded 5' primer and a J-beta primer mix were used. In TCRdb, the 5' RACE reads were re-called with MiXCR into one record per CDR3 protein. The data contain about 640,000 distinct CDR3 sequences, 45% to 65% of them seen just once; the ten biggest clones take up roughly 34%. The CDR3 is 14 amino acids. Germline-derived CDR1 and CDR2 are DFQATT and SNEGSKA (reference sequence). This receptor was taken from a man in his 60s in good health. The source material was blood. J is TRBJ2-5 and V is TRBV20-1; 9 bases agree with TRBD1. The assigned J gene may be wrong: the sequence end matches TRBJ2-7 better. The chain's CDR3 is CSADGTGTSYEQYF. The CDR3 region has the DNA TGCAGTGCCGATGGGACAGGGACCTCCTACGAGCAGTACTTC.